The 22 T cell receptor beta chains below come from one sample, sequenced in a study of blood T cell repertoires in COVID-19. Sequencing was performed with immunoSEQ multiplex PCR; in TCRdb, only in-frame clones are kept and a portion is missing. Of some 150,000 clones detected, more than 65% appear once; the ten largest clones hold approximately 9.7%. Sequencing used peripheral blood. These receptors were collected from a woman between 50 and 59 years old with acute or convalescent COVID-19.

The rearrangement links TRBV5-1 to TRBJ2-1, with TRBD2 identical over 13 bases. The CDR3 has 17 amino acids. In germline, CDR1 is SGHRS, CDR2 YFSETQ. Trimming at V came to 4 bases and at J to 3 bases, leaving 7 bases not matched to a gene. The CDR3 region has the DNA TGCGCCAGCAGCCCAAGACTAGCGGGGGGAGTCTACAATGAGCAGTTCTTC. Translating it yields CASSPRLAGGVYNEQFF.

The gene calls are TRBV19 and TRBJ1-2, with 8 nucleotides matching TRBD1. CDR1 is LNHDA, CDR2 SQIVND, per germline (reference sequence). V trimming: 9 bases; J trimming: 4 bases; junction bases outside the gene matches: 16. CDR3 length equals 16 residues. In DNA, the CDR3 is TGTGCCAGACCCATGGCAGGGGGCCCTTTTGGCTATGGCTACACCTTC. Translated, it gives CARPMAGGPFGYGYTF.

The chain is built from TRBV10-3 and TRBJ2-7; 7 positions match TRBD2. Germline CDR1 reads ENHRY; CDR2 reads SYGVKD. The CDR3 length is 14 residues. V was clipped by 8 bases and J by 0 bases; unmatched bases: 7. Here the CDR3 DNA reads TGTGCCATCCGTGGACTAGTTTCCTCCTACGAGCAGTACTTC. Translation: CAIRGLVSSYEQYF.

The rearrangement links TRBV19 to TRBJ1-1, with D possibly being TRBD1 (5 bases). This CDR3 spans 14 amino acids. V was trimmed by 3 bases and J by 0 bases, leaving 8 bases between them. Germline CDR1 LNHDA, CDR2 SQIVND (reference sequence). CDR3 nucleotide sequence: TGTGCCAGTAGTATCGGGGGTCTGAACACTGAAGCTTTCTTT. Encoded protein: CASSIGGLNTEAFF.

The chain employs TRBV12-2 and TRBJ2-7; TRBD2 is taken as the D call from the table, unchecked against the DNA. TRBV12-2 is an annotated pseudogene. CDR3 length equals 14 residues. CDR3 bases: TGTGCAAGTCGCTTAGCGAAGAGCTCCTACGAGCAGTACTTC. Translating it yields CASRLAKSSYEQYF.

This chain joins TRBV19 and TRBJ1-1; the D is unclear. CDR1 is LNHDA, CDR2 SQIVND, per germline (reference sequence). V dropped 3 bases and J dropped 4 bases, with 9 bases sitting between them. The CDR3 consists of 13 residues. The chain's CDR3 is CASSITPGTEAFF. For the CDR3, the DNA is TGTGCCAGTAGTATCACTCCGGGCACTGAAGCTTTCTTT.

Regarding this clone: The identical CDR3 is also encoded by other nucleotide sequences in the sample. V is TRBV2 and J is TRBJ2-3, with 10 bases identical to TRBD2. After removal of 6 bases from V and 0 bases from J, the junction contained 3 bases not matched to a gene. The CDR3 is 15 residues long. The V gene's germline CDR1 is SNHLY and CDR2 FYNNEI. CDR3 sequence reads: CASRRTSGSTDTQYF. The CDR3 bases are TGTGCCAGCAGGCGGACTAGCGGAAGCACAGATACGCAGTATTTT.

V and J are TRBV9 and TRBJ2-7, with 11 positions matching TRBD2. This CDR3 is 15 amino acids long. The V gene end was trimmed by 5 bases and the J gene end by 4 bases; junction bases not matched to a gene: 8. Germline CDR1 is SGDLS and CDR2 is YYNGEE. CDR3 protein: CASSKSGLAVYEQYF. The CDR3 coding sequence is TGTGCCAGCAGTAAATCGGGACTAGCGGTGTACGAGCAGTACTTC.

For the CDR3, the DNA is TGTGCCAGCAGCGTTACAGGGGAGTTGTCTGGAAACACCATATATTTT. Its translation is CASSVTGELSGNTIYF. The chain couples TRBV9 to TRBJ1-3; 7 bases agree with TRBD1. Germline CDR1 is SGDLS and CDR2 is YYNGEE. This CDR3 contains 16 residues. The V and J ends lost 2 bases and 1 base, in that order; junction bases with no gene match: 6. Full variable domain (rest looked up from reference TRBV9 and TRBJ1-3): DSGVTQTPKHLITATGQRVTLRCSPRSGDLSVYWYQQSLDQGLQFLIQYYNGEERAKGNILERFSAQQFPDLHSELNLSSLELGDSALYFCASSVTGELSGNTIYFGEGSWLTVV.

The rearrangement joins TRBV28 to TRBJ2-7; maybe TRBD2 (6 bases). Deletions cut 7 bases from V and 2 bases from J, with 12 bases between. Germline V gene lookup returns CDR1 MDHEN and CDR2 SYDVKM. The CDR3 length is 13 residues. CDR3 sequence reads: CASKRDSTYEQYF. The CDR3 DNA reads TGTGCCAGCAAGAGGGACTCAACCTACGAGCAGTACTTC.

The chain uses TRBV3-1 (or the pseudogene TRBV3-2) and TRBJ2-1; TRBD1 agrees at 7 bases. Germline assignment: CDR1 LGHDT and CDR2 YNNKEL (reference sequence). V lost 5 bases and J lost 6; bases outside the gene matches: 4. The CDR3 is 13 residues long. The CDR3 region is CASSMTGLNEQFF. The CDR3 DNA follows: TGTGCCAGCAGCATGACAGGGCTCAATGAGCAGTTCTTC.

The chain uses TRBV13 and TRBJ1-2; TRBD1 aligns across 8 bases. Losses at the gene ends were 4 bases for V and 6 bases for J; bases not matched to a gene: 7. CDR1 and CDR2 from the germline V gene are PRHDT and FYEKMQ (reference sequence). The CDR3 loop spans 14 amino acids. The CDR3 sequence is CASSWGQEPHGYTF. CDR3 bases: TGTGCCAGCAGCTGGGGACAGGAACCTCATGGCTACACCTTC.

The chain employs TRBV18 and TRBJ2-7; the D gene is possibly TRBD1 (6 bases). Trimming left V 0 bases short and J 7 bases short, with 13 bases between. Germline assignment: CDR1 KGHSH and CDR2 LQKENI. This CDR3 is 14 amino acids long. CDR3: CASSPPGARREQYF. The CDR3 DNA sequence: TGTGCCAGCTCACCACCGGGGGCTAGGAGGGAGCAGTACTTC.

The chain has TRBV6-4 and TRBJ1-2; a weak D match, TRBD1 (6 bases). In germline, CDR1 is MRHNA, CDR2 SNTAGT. This CDR3 spans 14 amino acids. V gave up 3 bases and J gave up 6 bases, with 14 bases separating them. CDR3 sequence reads: CASSDPGHFNGYTF. CDR3 in DNA: TGTGCCAGCAGTGATCCGGGACATTTCAATGGCTACACCTTC.

This chain connects TRBV28 to TRBJ1-2, with D possibly matching TRBD1 (6 bases). With 5 bases removed from V and 4 bases from J, the gap between germline ends came to 14 bases. The CDR3 extends over 14 amino acids. The germline V gene encodes CDR1 MDHEN and CDR2 SYDVKM. The CDR3 nucleotides are TGTGCCAGCAGTGCCGGGACACCTACCTATGGCTACACCTTC. The encoded protein is CASSAGTPTYGYTF.

The V gene is TRBV18, the J gene TRBJ1-6, with TRBD1 as a possible D gene (5 bases). The CDR3 length is 17 residues. V was cut by 3 bases and J by 0 bases, with 12 bases left in between. Germline CDR1 reads KGHSH; CDR2 reads LQKENI. CDR3 sequence: CASSPRRQSSYNSPLHF. The CDR3 region has the DNA TGTGCCAGCTCACCGAGACGACAGAGCTCCTATAATTCACCCCTCCACTTT.

This clone came up a few times. This same CDR3 is encoded by further DNA sequences in the sample. The gene calls are TRBV11-2 and TRBJ2-7; TRBD1 is a possible D gene (6 bases). The ends were cut back, 5 bases at V and 0 bases at J, with 11 bases in the middle. This CDR3 is 14 amino acids long. CDR1 SGHAT and CDR2 FQNNGV come from the germline V gene. The CDR3 DNA reads TGTGCCAGCAGCAGGACAGTGTTCTCCTACGAGCAGTACTTC. Translation gives CASSRTVFSYEQYF. Complete variable domain (other parts from reference TRBV11-2 and TRBJ2-7): EAGVAQSPRYKIIEKRQSVAFWCNPISGHATLYWYQQILGQGPKLLIQFQNNGVVDDSQLPKDRFSAERLKGVDSTLKIQPAKLEDSAVYLCASSRTVFSYEQYFGPGTRLTVT.

The chain joins TRBV29-1 to TRBJ2-5; D is perhaps TRBD1 (5 bases). The CDR3 runs to 12 residues. Germline-derived CDR1 and CDR2 are SQVTM and ANQGSEA. Trimming took 4 bases from V and 1 from J, leaving 7 bases between them. The CDR3 DNA reads TGCAGCGTTGCCCAGGGCCAAGAGACCCAGTACTTC. Protein sequence: CSVAQGQETQYF.

V and J are TRBV18 and TRBJ2-5; D might be TRBD2 (6 bases). V was trimmed by 1 base and J by 5 bases, leaving 8 bases between them. The germline V gene has CDR1 KGHSH and CDR2 LQKENI. The CDR3 sequence is 13 residues long. CDR3 in amino acids: CASSPLGRETQYF. CDR3 DNA sequence: TGTGCCAGCTCACCACTTGGGAGGGAGACCCAGTACTTC.

The gene calls are TRBV2 and TRBJ2-2; TRBD2 matches at 13 bases. The V gene end was trimmed by 4 bases and the J gene end by 3 bases; junction bases not matched to a gene: 8. Germline values: CDR1 SNHLY, CDR2 FYNNEI. The CDR3 covers 18 residues. The CDR3 region has the DNA TGTGCCAGCAGTGGAGGGACTAGCGGGGTTGGGTACACCGGGGAGCTGTTTTTT. Translating gives CASSGGTSGVGYTGELFF.

CDR3 DNA: TGTGCCAGCTCAACATCGACAGGGGGCGTTAACACTGAAGCTTTCTTT. Amino acids: CASSTSTGGVNTEAFF. The rearrangement uses TRBV18 and TRBJ1-1; 10 nucleotides line up with TRBD1. The V gene end was trimmed by 5 bases and the J gene end by 2 bases; junction bases not matched to a gene: 8. This CDR3 region has 16 residues. Germline-derived CDR1 and CDR2 are KGHSH and LQKENI. Drawing the rest from reference TRBV18 and TRBJ1-1, the complete variable domain is NAGVMQNPRHLVRRRGQEARLRCSPMKGHSHVYWYRQLPEEGLKFMVYLQKENIIDESGMPKERFSAEFPKEGPSILRIQQVVRGDSAAYFCASSTSTGGVNTEAFFGQGTRLTVV.

The CDR3 loop reads CASSQLRTNSGNTIYF. The CDR3 DNA reads as TGCGCCAGCAGCCAACTAAGAACGAACTCTGGAAACACCATATATTTT. The J gene is TRBJ1-3, the V gene TRBV4-3, with no clear D. Germline CDR1 LGHNA, CDR2 YSLEER. CDR3 size: 16 residues. The ends were cut back, 2 bases at V and 0 bases at J, with 11 bases in the middle.